Shown below are 11 T cell receptor beta chains from a single sample sequenced in a study of CD8 T cells in ankylosing spondylitis. TCRdb called the 5' RACE reads again in MiXCR, with one record for every CDR3 protein. The sample shows 180,000 or so distinct CDR3 sequences, around a tenth of them seen only once. Material for sequencing was blood, either unsorted or a sorted T cell fraction (not recorded which). These receptors were obtained from a male donor with ankylosing spondylitis or in good health (not recorded which).

This clonotype was picked up a small number of times. The rearrangement uses TRBV6-2 or TRBV6-3 and TRBJ2-7; possible D gene TRBD1, 6 bases. The germline V gene encodes CDR1 MNHEY and CDR2 SVGEGT. V lost 0 bases, J lost 0 bases, and 12 bases lay in between. The CDR3 sequence is 16 residues long. CDR3 region: CASSYSNRVASYEQYF. CDR3 bases: TGTGCCAGCAGTTACTCGAACAGGGTCGCCTCCTACGAGCAGTACTTC.

This clonotype was counted many times. The CDR3 protein is CAISEAGAYQPQHF. The DNA for the CDR3 is TGTGCCATCAGTGAGGCGGGGGCATATCAGCCCCAGCATTTT. The chain couples TRBV10-3 to TRBJ1-5; D might be TRBD1 (6 bases). Germline V gives CDR1 ENHRY, CDR2 SYGVKD. The CDR3 has 14 amino acids. V lost 2 bases and J lost 5, with 10 bases in between.

This clonotype has at least ten counts. The chain recombines TRBV12-3 or TRBV12-4 with TRBJ2-7, with D uncertain. The CDR3 has 14 amino acids. V was cut by 5 bases and J by 1 base, with 12 bases left in between. The CDR3 DNA sequence: TGTGCCAGCAGTCGTACACGTTCTTCCTACGAGCAGTACTTC. Its translation: CASSRTRSSYEQYF.

This clonotype was picked up many times. This chain joins TRBV9 and TRBJ1-1; a possible D gene is TRBD1 (5 bases). The CDR3 extends over 14 amino acids. V was pared by 0 bases and J by 4 bases, with 10 bases between. In germline, CDR1 is SGDLS, CDR2 YYNGEE. The CDR3 DNA reads as TGTGCCAGCAGCGTAGTTGCAGGGCGCACTGAAGCTTTCTTT. This sequence encodes CASSVVAGRTEAFF.

This clonotype was detected ten times or more. The rearrangement uses TRBV4-3 and TRBJ2-2; the match to TRBD2 covers 8 bases. The CDR3 covers 18 residues. The germline V gene has CDR1 LGHNA and CDR2 YSLEER. V lost 0 bases, J lost 4 bases, and 10 bases stayed unmatched. The CDR3 loop reads CASSQDLAHLAGTGELFF. CDR3 DNA: TGCGCCAGCAGCCAAGATCTGGCCCACCTAGCGGGCACCGGGGAGCTGTTTTTT.

This clonotype showed up just a few times. The chain combines TRBV7-2 with TRBJ2-1, with 12 bases lining up with TRBD2. Germline V gene sequence: CDR1 SGHTA, CDR2 FQGNSA. CDR3 size: 14 residues. V lost 5 bases, J lost 10 bases, and 6 bases stayed unmatched. The CDR3 region has the DNA TGTGCCAGCAGCACTAGCGGGGGGCGAGGGGAGCAGTTCTTC. Encoded protein: CASSTSGGRGEQFF.

This clonotype appeared many times. The chain has TRBV6-2 or TRBV6-3 and TRBJ2-7; 10 bases agree with TRBD1. Germline-derived CDR1 and CDR2 are MNHEY and SVGEGT. V trimming: 2 bases; J trimming: 0 bases; junction bases outside the gene matches: 19. The CDR3 has 21 amino acids. This chain's CDR3 is CASSYATPQDRGPRSSYEQYF. CDR3 nucleotide sequence: TGTGCCAGCAGTTACGCCACCCCCCAAGACAGGGGGCCTAGGAGCTCCTACGAGCAGTACTTC.

This clonotype has more than one count but fewer than ten. J is TRBJ2-1 and V is TRBV7-2, with 12 positions matching TRBD2. Germline assignment: CDR1 SGHTA and CDR2 FQGNSA. The CDR3 extends over 15 amino acids. V lost 5 bases to trimming and J lost 7 bases; unmatched junction nucleotides: 6. CDR3 in DNA: TGTGCCAGCAGCCTGACTAGCGGGAGTCTAAATGAGCAGTTCTTC. The encoded protein is CASSLTSGSLNEQFF.

The rearrangement joins TRBV7-9 to TRBJ2-7; D not resolved. V shed 4 bases and J shed 9 bases, with 13 bases lying between them. The CDR3 has 12 residues. CDR1 and CDR2 from the germline V gene are SEHNR and FQNEAQ (reference sequence). CDR3 region: CASSSQSFRQYF. CDR3 DNA: TGTGCCAGCAGCTCACAGTCTTTTCGGCAGTACTTC.

This clonotype was detected many times. The V and J genes are TRBV27 and TRBJ1-4; D is ambiguous. The V gene's germline CDR1 is MNHEY and CDR2 SMNVEV (reference sequence). This CDR3 is 13 amino acids long. The V end lost 3 bases, the J end lost 8 bases, and 10 bases lay between the germline ends. Written as DNA, the CDR3 is TGTGCCAGCAGTTTGCAGCTAAGGGAAAAACTGTTTTTT. The encoded protein is CASSLQLREKLFF.

This clonotype was recorded many times. This chain uses TRBV12-3 or TRBV12-4 with TRBJ1-6; 8 positions match TRBD1. V lost 5 bases to trimming and J lost 5 bases; unmatched junction nucleotides: 5. CDR3 length: 15 residues. The CDR3 DNA is TGTGCCAGCAGTAAAACAGGGGGGGATAATTCACCCCTCCACTTT. It encodes CASSKTGGDNSPLHF.